Listed below are T cell receptor beta chains from one sample, sequenced in a study of blood T cells in healthy people across ages. TCRdb reanalysed the 5' RACE reads using MiXCR and keeps one entry per CDR3 protein. The data hold 1.5 million to 2 million distinct CDR3 sequences, with 35% to 50% observed a single time. The sequenced sample consisted of blood. These receptors originate from a human donor in good health. The CDR3 runs from the conserved cysteine through the conserved F or W. Fields, in order: clone size, D gene, V gene, J gene, CDR3 protein, CDR3 DNA. D genes are given only for firm matches. Clone sizes are given selectively: once, few, many, or a class where the clone is expanded.

>few|TRBD1|TRBV5-6|TRBJ2-1
CASSLFPGQGGNEQFF
TGTGCCAGCAGCTTGTTCCCGGGACAGGGGGGCAATGAGCAGTTCTTC
>many|TRBD2|TRBV6-1|TRBJ2-7
CASRRDSGPYEQYF
TGTGCCAGCAGGAGGGATAGCGGGCCCTACGAGCAGTACTTC
>few|.|TRBV20-1|TRBJ2-3
CSARDRGRGRQYF
TGCAGTGCTAGAGATAGGGGCCGTGGTAGGCAGTATTTT
>.|TRBD1|TRBV7-6|TRBJ2-5
CASSLVGQGVSETQYF
TGTGCCAGCAGCTTAGTAGGCCAGGGGGTATCTGAGACCCAGTACTTC
>.|.|TRBV5-1|TRBJ2-6
CASSLKGGSGANVRTF
TGCGCCAGCAGCTTGAAGGGGGGCTCCGGGGCCAACGTCCGGACTTTC
>many|TRBD2|TRBV7-9|TRBJ2-3
CASSSSGGARDTQYF
TGTGCCAGCAGCTCTAGCGGGGGGGCCCGCGATACGCAGTATTTT
>many|TRBD1|TRBV5-5|TRBJ1-5
CASSSTDRGRQPQHF
TGTGCCAGCAGCTCGACCGACAGGGGAAGACAGCCCCAGCATTTT
>.|TRBD1|TRBV2|TRBJ2-1
CANTGQGVSYNEQFF
TGTGCCAACACGGGACAGGGTGTTTCCTACAATGAGCAGTTCTTC
>.|TRBD1|TRBV3-1|TRBJ2-4
CARSQVGGQDIQYF
TGTGCCCGCAGCCAAGTAGGGGGCCAGGACATTCAGTACTTC
>few|.|TRBV9|TRBJ2-5
CASSVGTDRQETQYF
TGTGCCAGCAGCGTAGGGACGGACAGACAAGAGACCCAGTACTTC
>.|.|TRBV5-1|TRBJ2-5
CASSNYNRGGETQYF
TGCGCCAGCAGCAACTACAACAGGGGAGGGGAGACCCAGTACTTC
>few|.|TRBV11-2|TRBJ1-1
CASSLGRGERRGDTEAFF
TGTGCCAGCAGCTTAGGGCGGGGTGAGCGGCGGGGGGACACTGAAGCTTTCTTT
>few|.|TRBV28|TRBJ2-7
CASSLGGVVREQYF
TGTGCCAGCAGTTTGGGGGGAGTAGTACGCGAGCAGTACTTC
>few|.|TRBV11-2|TRBJ1-1
CASSLPRLNTEAFF
TGTGCCAGCAGCTTACCACGGCTTAACACTGAAGCTTTCTTT
>.|.|TRBV20-1|TRBJ2-1
CSAALGALNNEQFF
TGCAGTGCGGCGCTGGGGGCCCTCAACAATGAGCAGTTCTTC
>.|TRBD1|TRBV15|TRBJ1-2
CATSPGGTPYGGYTF
TGTGCAACCAGCCCAGGGGGGACCCCCTATGGGGGCTACACCTTC
>.|.|TRBV29-1|TRBJ2-3
CSVPSGLTDTQYF
TGCAGCGTGCCGTCAGGACTCACAGATACGCAGTATTTT
>.|.|TRBV5-6|TRBJ2-1
CASSSLGAGLVGEQFF
TGTGCCAGCAGCTCATTGGGAGCAGGGTTGGTAGGTGAGCAGTTCTTC
>few|.|TRBV9|TRBJ2-6
CASSVISSGANVLTF
TGTGCCAGCAGCGTAATAAGCTCTGGGGCCAACGTCCTGACTTTC
>.|.|TRBV24-1|TRBJ2-1
CATSDGTSGSYNEQFF
TGTGCCACCAGTGATGGGACGAGCGGCTCCTACAATGAGCAGTTCTTC
>once|TRBD1|TRBV14|TRBJ1-1
CASSRTGGGMNTEAFF
TGTGCCAGCAGCCGGACAGGGGGGGGTATGAACACTGAAGCTTTCTTT
>few|TRBD1|TRBV20-1|TRBJ2-4
CSARAPGQGKNIQYF
TGCAGTGCTAGAGCCCCGGGACAGGGAAAAAACATTCAGTACTTC
>few|.|TRBV10-3|TRBJ2-1
CAISAIFPYEQFF
TGTGCCATCAGTGCAATATTTCCCTATGAGCAGTTCTTC
>.|TRBD2|TRBV12-3/TRBV12-4|TRBJ2-7
CASSRGDFASYEQYF
TGTGCCAGCAGCCGGGGGGACTTCGCCTCCTACGAGCAGTACTTC
>many|.|TRBV7-2|TRBJ2-5
CASSFVGWQETQYF
TGTGCCAGCAGCTTCGTGGGGTGGCAAGAGACCCAGTACTTC
>.|.|TRBV7-8|TRBJ1-1
CASSFSRAEAFF
TGTGCCAGCAGCTTCAGTCGAGCTGAAGCTTTCTTT
>.|.|TRBV28|TRBJ2-3
CASSPLQGGITDTQYF
TGTGCCAGCAGTCCCCTACAAGGGGGTATCACAGATACGCAGTATTTT
>.|TRBD1|TRBV7-2|TRBJ2-1
CASSFSGTGRNEQFF
TGTGCCAGCAGCTTCTCCGGGACAGGACGCAATGAGCAGTTCTTC
>few|TRBD1|TRBV12-3/TRBV12-4|TRBJ2-7
CASSGTGEEQYF
TGTGCCAGCAGTGGTACAGGGGAAGAGCAGTACTTC
>.|TRBD1|TRBV2|TRBJ1-1
CASRATGEITEAFF
TGTGCCAGCAGAGCGACAGGGGAAATCACTGAAGCTTTCTTT
>.|.|TRBV6-6|TRBJ1-2
CASSYSVEYGYTF
TGTGCCAGCAGTTACTCGGTAGAGTATGGCTACACCTTC
>.|.|TRBV5-6|TRBJ1-1
CASSLSVTKGAFF
TGTGCCAGCAGCTTGTCGGTCACTAAGGGAGCTTTCTTT
>few|.|TRBV7-8|TRBJ1-1
CASSLGRGANTEAFF
TGTGCCAGCAGCTTAGGGCGGGGGGCGAACACTGAAGCTTTCTTT
>.|TRBD1|TRBV5-6|TRBJ1-5
CASSRYQGGGQPQHF
TGTGCCAGCAGCCGTTATCAGGGGGGGGGTCAGCCCCAGCATTTT
>.|.|TRBV7-2|TRBJ1-2
CASSLDSVTPGYTF
TGTGCCAGCAGCTTAGATAGCGTTACACCTGGCTACACCTTC
>.|.|TRBV5-1|TRBJ2-1
CASSPQGGATAVAYNEQFF
TGCGCCAGCAGCCCCCAGGGGGGGGCAACAGCTGTGGCCTACAATGAGCAGTTCTTC
>.|TRBD1|TRBV28|TRBJ2-7
CTSRIQGVAYEQYF
TGTACCAGCAGGATACAGGGGGTGGCCTACGAGCAGTACTTC
>few|TRBD2|TRBV4-3|TRBJ2-1
CASSQDGQAGSVHNEQFF
TGCGCCAGCAGCCAAGATGGGCAAGCGGGGTCTGTTCACAATGAGCAGTTCTTC
>few|TRBD1|TRBV6-5|TRBJ1-5
CASSRQGVEDQPQHF
TGTGCCAGCAGTCGACAGGGGGTAGAGGATCAGCCCCAGCATTTT
>few|TRBD1|TRBV6-1|TRBJ1-6
CASSETGAMGPSPLHF
TGTGCCAGCAGTGAAACAGGGGCGATGGGGCCTTCACCCCTCCACTTT
>.|.|TRBV4-1|TRBJ2-3
CASSQLIYGVNTDTQYF
TGCGCCAGCAGCCAATTAATTTATGGGGTCAACACAGATACGCAGTATTTT
>few|.|TRBV7-8|TRBJ1-5
CASSLGWGEVRNQPQHF
TGTGCCAGCAGCTTAGGTTGGGGCGAGGTGAGGAATCAGCCCCAGCATTTT
>once|.|TRBV9|TRBJ2-7
CASSVKDYNNEQYF
TGTGCCAGCAGCGTAAAGGACTACAACAATGAGCAGTACTTC
>few|.|TRBV20-1|TRBJ1-1
CSARDRGRTGTEAFF
TGCAGTGCTAGAGATCGGGGGAGAACCGGGACAGAAGCTTTCTTT
>.|TRBD1|TRBV6-1|TRBJ1-5
CASSVGDRDLDQPQHF
TGTGCCAGCAGTGTAGGGGACAGGGACCTAGATCAGCCCCAGCATTTT
>once|.|TRBV7-9|TRBJ2-3
CASSPTRGSTDTQYF
TGTGCCAGCAGCCCAACCCGGGGGAGCACAGATACGCAGTATTTT
>.|.|TRBV11-2|TRBJ2-3
CASSFGGLRTDTQYF
TGTGCCAGCAGCTTTGGGGGGTTACGCACAGATACGCAGTATTTT
>many|TRBD2|TRBV20-1|TRBJ2-5
CSARNIRGDQETQYF
TGCAGTGCTAGAAATATCCGGGGGGACCAAGAGACCCAGTACTTC
>.|TRBD2|TRBV4-1|TRBJ2-3
CASSQEGAGISTDTRYF
TGCGCCAGCAGCCAAGAAGGAGCGGGGATTAGCACAGATACGCGGTATTTT
>.|TRBD2|TRBV7-8|TRBJ2-7
CASAGGLSYEQYF
TGTGCCAGTGCGGGGGGACTCTCCTACGAGCAGTACTTC